This T cell receptor (beta chain) was obtained from a study of metastatic and nonmetastatic thyroid tumors. Study-level findings and limits: Compared with benign nodules, malignant thyroid tumors were reported to have significantly higher TCR beta diversity in both blood and tumor.

Germline CDR1 and CDR2: LGHNA and YNFKEQ. This CDR3 has 15 residues. As for this clone: Antigen unknown. Germline is not matched at one junction end, which may reflect a read error.

Original data processing: A distant-metastasis classifier for papillary thyroid cancer was built using CDR3 differences across clinicopathological groups. TCRdb reassembled clones from the PCR reads with MiXCR. The V and J calls, along with clone size, are taken from TCRdb and not from the paper's own processing. Altogether 25,000 to 35,000 clones are present, about 15% being singletons, with the ten largest covering 4% to 5%. Thyroid surgery took place with no prior treatment in any patient. This chain links TRBV4-2 with TRBJ2-3; 13 bases are a match to TRBD2. Sequenced input: blood. This sequence originates from a female donor with papillary thyroid cancer or a benign thyroid nodule (not recorded which). Some clones in this sample may be carry-over from other donors' samples. The CDR3 loop reads CASIQLAGGEDTQYF. The CDR3 DNA sequence: TGTGCCAGCATCCAACTAGCGGGAGGGGAAGATACGCAGTATTTT.